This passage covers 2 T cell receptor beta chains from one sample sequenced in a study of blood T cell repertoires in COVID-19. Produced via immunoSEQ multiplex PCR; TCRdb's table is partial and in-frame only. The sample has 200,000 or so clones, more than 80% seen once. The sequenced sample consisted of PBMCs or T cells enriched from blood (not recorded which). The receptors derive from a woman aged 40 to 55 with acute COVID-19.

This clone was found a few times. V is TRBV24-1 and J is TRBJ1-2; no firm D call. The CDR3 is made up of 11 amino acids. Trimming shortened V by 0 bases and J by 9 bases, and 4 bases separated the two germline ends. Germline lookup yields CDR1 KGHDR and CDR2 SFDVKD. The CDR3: CATSDLPSYTF. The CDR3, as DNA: TGTGCCACCAGTGATTTGCCTAGCTACACCTTC.

This CDR3 reads CASSTTGGTDTQYF. The CDR3, as DNA: TGTGCCAGCAGTACGACAGGGGGCACAGATACGCAGTATTTT. The V gene is TRBV6-2 or TRBV6-3, the J gene TRBJ2-3; 8 nucleotides match TRBD1. With 5 bases clipped from V and 1 base from J, the junction kept 2 bases outside the gene matches. The CDR3 loop spans 14 amino acids. Germline CDR1 is MNHEY and CDR2 is SVGEGT.